Below are 26 T cell receptor beta chains sequenced from a single sample in a study of molecular identifiers for immune sequencing clone quantification. TCRdb passed the PCR reads through MiXCR, listing each CDR3 protein once. The sample contains fewer than 350,000 distinct CDR3 sequences, 24% of which appear only once. Sequenced: naive CD8+ T cells from blood, with Jurkat cell RNA spiked in. Subset here: FACS-sorted CD8+CD4-CCR7+CD45RA+ naive T cells. These receptors all come from a human donor in good health. Some libraries in this study had Jurkat cell RNA spiked in.

The gene calls are TRBV7-9 and TRBJ2-7; 8 bases are a match to TRBD2. CDR3 size: 15 residues. The V segment lost 5 bases and the J segment 5 bases; nucleotides outside the gene matches: 11. Germline V lookup: CDR1 SEHNR, CDR2 FQNEAQ (reference sequence). CDR3 DNA sequence: TGTGCCAGCAGCCCTGCGGGGGGCTCAGCCCACGAGCAGTACTTC. It translates to CASSPAGGSAHEQYF.

In its sample, this clonotype was seen once. Germline and junction disagree at one end, which may indicate a read error. The rearrangement links TRBV7-6 to TRBJ2-7, with 9 bases aligning to TRBD1. This CDR3 has 17 residues. The germline V gene encodes CDR1 SGHVS and CDR2 FNYEAQ. CDR3 amino acids: CASNLAPGQGLGYEQYF. In DNA form, the CDR3 reads TGTGCCAGCAACTTAGCCCCGGGACAGGGCCTTGGGTACGAGCAGTACTTC.

With regard to this clonotype: Given a much more abundant clone one base away, this may be a read error. In DNA, the CDR3 is TGTGCCGGCAGTGAATATGCAGCTAGCAATCAGCCCCAGCATTTT. As protein: CAGSEYAASNQPQHF. The V call is TRBV6-1, the J call TRBJ1-5, with D unclear. CDR3 size: 15 residues. In germline, CDR1 is MNHNS, CDR2 SASEGT.

This clonotype has at least ten counts. The V gene is TRBV5-6, the J gene TRBJ2-3; TRBD2 aligns across 10 bases. After removal of 5 bases from V and 4 bases from J, the junction contained 10 bases not matched to a gene. The CDR3 has 16 residues. Per germline, CDR1 SGHDT and CDR2 YYEEEE. CDR3 DNA sequence: TGTGCCAGCAGACCGGGACTAGCGATGGGCGCAGATACGCAGTATTTT. It specifies CASRPGLAMGADTQYF.

Remarks on this clonotype: Since a much larger clone is just one base distant, this may be a read error. The chain is built from TRBV9 and TRBJ1-1, with 9 bases matching TRBD1. The trim removed 3 bases at V and 4 bases at J, leaving 4 bases unmatched. This CDR3 is 14 amino acids long. Germline V gene lookup returns CDR1 SGDLS and CDR2 YYNGEE. The CDR3 coding sequence is TGTGCCAGCAGCGAGGGGGACAGGGCCACTGAAGCTTTCTTT. It yields the protein CASSEGDRATEAFF. Together with reference TRBV9 and TRBJ1-1, the CDR3 gives the full variable domain: DSGVTQTPKHLITATGQRVTLRCSPRSGDLSVYWYQQSLDQGLQFLIQYYNGEERAKGNILERFSAQQFPDLHSELNLSSLELGDSALYFCASSEGDRATEAFFGQGTRLTVV.

Concerning this clonotype itself: A much bigger clone sits one base away, suggesting this may be a read error. This chain joins TRBV12-3 or TRBV12-4 and TRBJ2-4; no firm D call. CDR3 length: 16 amino acids. The CDR3 nucleotides read TGTGCCGGCAGTTTTTCTGGGGATAGGGCCAAAAACATTCAGTACTTC. The encoded protein is CAGSFSGDRAKNIQYF.

At least ten counts were recorded for this clonotype. The V call is TRBV2, the J call TRBJ1-2, with 9 bases lining up with TRBD1. CDR3 length: 15 amino acids. Per germline, CDR1 SNHLY and CDR2 FYNNEI. J gave up 3 bases and V 8 bases, and 10 bases lay outside the gene matches. CDR3 nucleotides: TGTGCCAGCCAGGGGCCGGACAGGGGTTACTATGGCTACACCTTC. It encodes CASQGPDRGYYGYTF.

This clonotype came up many times. The chain has TRBV6-5 and TRBJ2-7; perhaps D is TRBD1 or TRBD2 (5 bases each). CDR1 and CDR2 (germline): MNHEY, SVGAGI. V lost 10 bases and J 2 bases, leaving 9 bases between the germline ends. The CDR3 contains 11 residues. CDR3 region: CATGTAYEQYF. The CDR3 region has the DNA TGTGCCACCGGGACGGCCTACGAGCAGTACTTC.

J is TRBJ2-7 and V is TRBV2, with 11 nucleotides matching TRBD2. The CDR3 extends over 16 amino acids. J lost 0 bases, V lost 6 bases, and 7 bases had no gene match. The germline CDR1 and CDR2 sequences are SNHLY and FYNNEI. CDR3 protein: CASRTGTSGLSYEQYF. The DNA for the CDR3 is TGTGCCAGCAGAACCGGGACTAGCGGCCTCTCCTACGAGCAGTACTTC.

This clonotype was counted ten times or more. V and J are TRBV28 and TRBJ2-1; D might be TRBD2 (6 bases). With 7 bases removed from V and 0 bases from J, the gap between germline ends came to 16 bases. The CDR3 has 16 residues. CDR1 is MDHEN and CDR2 is SYDVKM in the germline V gene. Here the CDR3 reads CASIPGAGNSYNEQFF. In DNA, the CDR3 is TGTGCCAGCATCCCTGGTGCGGGGAACTCCTACAATGAGCAGTTCTTC.

The chain recombines TRBV5-6 with TRBJ2-3; 7 nucleotides agree with TRBD2. V shed 6 bases and J 2 bases; nucleotides not matched to a gene: 12. CDR3 size: 16 residues. The germline V gene encodes CDR1 SGHDT and CDR2 YYEEEE. Here the CDR3 reads CASTKQGSGVTDTQYF. The CDR3 region has the DNA TGTGCCAGCACCAAGCAGGGCAGCGGGGTCACAGATACGCAGTATTTT. The variable domain in full, with the rest retrieved from reference TRBV5-6 and TRBJ2-3, is DAGVTQSPTHLIKTRGQQVTLRCSPKSGHDTVSWYQQALGQGPQFIFQYYEEEERQRGNFPDRFSGHQFPNYSSELNVNALLLGDSALYLCASTKQGSGVTDTQYFGPGTRLTVL.

This clonotype was seen a handful of times. The chain recombines TRBV27 with TRBJ1-6, with TRBD1 matching over 8 bases. J lost 9 bases, V lost 5 bases, and 9 bases had no gene match. Germline lookup yields CDR1 MNHEY and CDR2 SMNVEV (reference sequence). This CDR3 spans 15 amino acids. The chain's CDR3 is CASSITQGVSSPLHF. CDR3 DNA: TGTGCCAGCAGTATAACACAGGGGGTTAGTTCACCCCTCCACTTT.

Remarks on this clonotype: A much larger clone sits a single nucleotide away, making a read error possible. Since the CDR3 does not end with the conserved phenylalanine or tryptophan, this likely comes from a read error. V usage is TRBV5-4 and J usage is TRBJ2-3; tentatively, D is TRBD2 (5 bases). This CDR3 is built from 16 residues. Germline assignment: CDR1 SGHNT and CDR2 YYREEE (reference sequence). With 0 bases removed from V and 0 bases from J, the gap between germline ends came to 11 bases. CDR3: CASSLAGVTSTDTQYL. CDR3 coding DNA: TGTGCCAGCAGCTTGGCCGGGGTTACTAGCACAGATACGCAGTATCTT.

The sample holds many counts of this clonotype. The chain uses TRBV7-2 and TRBJ2-3; D is perhaps TRBD2 (6 bases). The CDR3 length is 15 residues. CDR1 is SGHTA and CDR2 is FQGNSA in the germline V gene. Deletions cut 5 bases from V and 5 bases from J, with 17 bases between. CDR3 in DNA: TGTGCCAGCAGCGAGACGGGACTCATTTTAGATACGCAGTATTTT. Translation gives CASSETGLILDTQYF. Variable domain in full (rest from reference TRBV7-2 and TRBJ2-3): GAGVSQSPSNKVTEKGKDVELRCDPISGHTALYWYRQSLGQGLEFLIYFQGNSAPDKSGLPSDRFSAERTGGSVSTLTIQRTQQEDSAVYLCASSETGLILDTQYFGPGTRLTVL.

This clonotype showed up many times. V usage is TRBV27 and J usage is TRBJ2-1; D is ambiguous. Trimming shortened V by 5 bases and J by 5 bases, and 16 bases separated the two germline ends. Germline CDR1 and CDR2: MNHEY and SMNVEV (reference sequence). This CDR3 has 15 residues. CDR3 loop: CASSPQWAPDNEQFF. In DNA, the CDR3 is TGTGCCAGCAGTCCCCAATGGGCCCCCGACAATGAGCAGTTCTTC.

The rearrangement uses TRBV29-1 and TRBJ1-1; the D gene is possibly TRBD1 (5 bases). CDR1 and CDR2 from the germline V gene are SQVTM and ANQGSEA. V gave up 3 bases and J gave up 6 bases, with 5 bases separating them. This CDR3 comprises 10 residues. The CDR3 DNA reads as TGCAGCGTTGAGACAGCTGAAGCTTTCTTT. This encodes CSVETAEAFF.

The chain recombines TRBV27 with TRBJ2-7, with D uncertain. Germline assignment: CDR1 MNHEY and CDR2 SMNVEV (reference sequence). V lost 11 bases and J 2 bases, leaving 22 bases between the germline ends. This CDR3 region has 15 residues. The DNA for the CDR3 is TGTGCCTCGAGTCAGGCTTCGACCGGCCCCTACGAGCAGTACTTC. Translating gives CASSQASTGPYEQYF.

Remarks on this clonotype: A much larger clone differs by one base, so this may be a read error. The CDR3 spells CASRRFKKEPQYF. CDR3 nucleotides: TGTGCCAGCAGGAGGTTTAAGAAAGAGCCCCAGTACTTC. The rearrangement joins TRBV6-5 to TRBJ2-5; D is undetermined. The CDR3 extends over 13 amino acids. The germline V gene encodes CDR1 MNHEY and CDR2 SVGAGI.

This clonotype was seen at least ten times. This chain uses TRBV29-1 with TRBJ2-5, with 15 bases matching TRBD2. The CDR3 is 14 residues long. The germline V gene encodes CDR1 SQVTM and CDR2 ANQGSEA. Losses at the gene ends were 7 bases for V and 2 bases for J; bases not matched to a gene: 2. The CDR3 DNA follows: TGCAGCGCTGGACTAGCGGGGGGGCAAGAGACCCAGTACTTC. Residues: CSAGLAGGQETQYF.

The gene calls are TRBV23-1 and TRBJ1-5; TRBD1 matches at 12 bases. TRBV23-1 is an open reading frame, and its role is uncertain. The length of the CDR3 is 16 residues. V lost 1 base and J lost 5; bases outside the gene matches: 3. The CDR3 nucleotides are TGCGCCAGCAGTCAATTGGGACAGGGGGCAGATCAGCCCCAGCATTTT. Translating gives CASSQLGQGADQPQHF.

The gene calls are TRBV30 and TRBJ1-2, with D perhaps TRBD1 (6 bases). Trimming removed 6 bases from V and 2 bases from J, with 13 bases in between. The CDR3 has 13 residues. The germline gives CDR1 GTSNPN, CDR2 SVGIG (reference sequence). CDR3 nucleotides: TGTGCCTGCCCTAACACAGGGAACTATGGCTACACCTTC. Translation: CACPNTGNYGYTF.

This chain uses TRBV4-3 with TRBJ1-1, with D unresolved. V was pared by 4 bases and J by 2 bases, with 8 bases between. CDR3 size: 13 residues. In germline, CDR1 is LGHNA, CDR2 YSLEER. The CDR3 sequence is CASSPCINTEAFF. DNA for the CDR3: TGCGCCAGCAGCCCATGTATTAACACTGAAGCTTTCTTT.

On this clonotype itself: A much larger clone differs from this one at a single base, so this may be a read error. The genes are TRBV28 and TRBJ2-5; 7 nucleotides line up with TRBD2. The germline CDR1 and CDR2 sequences are MDHEN and SYDVKM. This CDR3 region has 13 residues. The CDR3 loop reads CASSWGGEEPQYF. The CDR3 DNA reads TGTGCCAGCAGCTGGGGGGGGGAAGAGCCCCAGTACTTC.

This clonotype was counted once. The rearrangement uses TRBV20-1 and TRBJ2-4; D is unresolved. V was pared by 6 bases and J by 1 base, with 16 bases between. Per germline, CDR1 DFQATT and CDR2 SNEGSKA (reference sequence). CDR3 length: 15 amino acids. CDR3 coding DNA: TGCAGTGCCCTGACACGGAACGGGGCCAAAAACATTCAGTACTTC. This translates into CSALTRNGAKNIQYF.

A remark on this clonotype: A much larger clone is a single base away; this may be a read error. The V and J genes are TRBV5-3 and TRBJ2-3; D uncertain. TRBV5-3 is known as an ORF, though its function is uncertain. Deletions cut 10 bases from V and 1 base from J, with 34 bases between. There are 20 residues in the CDR3. CDR3 residues: CACSLMPGVGLMPGTDTQYF. DNA for the CDR3: TGTGCCTGCAGCCTCATGCCTGGGGTTGGGTTGATGCCGGGCACAGATACGCAGTATTTT.

This clonotype was recorded at least ten times. The genes are TRBV5-1 and TRBJ2-7; TRBD1 is a possible D gene (5 bases). The CDR3 sequence is 14 residues long. Germline V lookup: CDR1 SGHRS, CDR2 YFSETQ. The germline V and J ends were trimmed by 5 bases and 2 bases, with 14 bases remaining between them. CDR3 in amino acids: CASSSGPGPYEQYF. CDR3 nucleotides: TGCGCCAGCAGTTCCGGACCAGGGCCCTACGAGCAGTACTTC.